The rows below give T cell receptor beta chains drawn from one sample of a study of blood T cell repertoires in COVID-19. Measured with immunoSEQ multiplex PCR; TCRdb has only the in-frame clones, and not every one. The repertoire has hundreds of thousands of clones, around 87% of them found once; the top ten carry 6% to 7%. Sample: peripheral blood. The receptors were gathered from a woman between 45 and 60 years old with COVID-19, enrolled during active disease. CDR3s include the opening cysteine and the closing phenylalanine or tryptophan. The D gene is left open where the match is weak. Clone sizes are given selectively: once, few, many, or a class where the clone is expanded.

d_call clone_size j_call v_call cdr3_nt cdr3_aa
TRBD1 NA TRBJ2-1 TRBV13 TGTGCCAGCAGTACCGCGGGACAGGGCTACAATGAGCAGTTCTTC CASSTAGQGYNEQFF
NA once TRBJ2-7 TRBV7-2 TGTGCCAGCAGCTCCGGTTTCTCCTACGAGCAGTACTTC CASSSGFSYEQYF
TRBD2 NA TRBJ2-1 TRBV7-2 TGTGCCAGCAGCTTAGTACCTAGCGGGAAACTACAGTTCTTC CASSLVPSGKLQFF
NA NA TRBJ1-5 TRBV18 TGTGCCAGCTCACCATCAGGGGTGGGACAGCCCCAGCATTTT CASSPSGVGQPQHF
NA NA TRBJ2-3 TRBV2 TGTGCCAGCCAACTAGAGCTTATAAGCACAGATACGCAGTATTTT CASQLELISTDTQYF
TRBD2 NA TRBJ2-1 TRBV3-1/TRBV3-2 TGTGCCAGCAGCCAGACACTAGCGGTGTACAATGAGCAGTTCTTC CASSQTLAVYNEQFF
NA NA TRBJ2-3 TRBV9 TGTGCCAGCAGCTGGAGAATTAGCCCTAGAAACACAGATACGCAGTATTTT CASSWRISPRNTDTQYF
NA NA TRBJ2-1 TRBV6-5 TGTGCCAGCAGTTACGAGATGATTGGGCGGGACAATGAGCAGTTCTTC CASSYEMIGRDNEQFF
TRBD1 NA TRBJ1-1 TRBV5-1 TGCGCCAGCAGCTTGGAGGTGGGACAGGTGAACATGAACACTGAAGCTTTCTTT CASSLEVGQVNMNTEAFF
TRBD1 NA TRBJ1-1 TRBV7-9 TGTGCCAGCAGCTCGGTAGGACAGGGTAGAAGCACTGAAGCTTTCTTT CASSSVGQGRSTEAFF
NA NA TRBJ2-7 TRBV6-6 TGTGCCAGCAGTTACGGCCCAGGGGAGGGCGAGCAGTACTTC CASSYGPGEGEQYF
NA NA TRBJ2-1 TRBV14 TGTGCCAGCAGCCTGCGGGGACTGAGCTACAATGAGCAGTTCTTC CASSLRGLSYNEQFF
NA NA TRBJ2-1 TRBV21-1 TGTGCCAGCAGCAAAGTTCGCCAGCGTTGCAATGAGCAGTTCTTC CASSKVRQRCNEQFF
TRBD2 NA TRBJ2-1 TRBV6-5 TGTGCCAGCAGTTCGTGGACTAGCGGAAACAATGAGCAGTTCTTC CASSSWTSGNNEQFF
NA few TRBJ1-5 TRBV18 TGTGCCAGCTCCACGGGGAGAAATCAGCCCCAGCATTTT CASSTGRNQPQHF
TRBD2 NA TRBJ2-2 TRBV7-8 TGTGCCAGCACTCGGGGGGGGACGAACACCGGGGAGCTGTTTTTT CASTRGGTNTGELFF
TRBD2 NA TRBJ2-1 TRBV11-2 TGTGCCAGCAGTAGGAGCGGGGGATACTCCTACAATGAGCAGTTCTTC CASSRSGGYSYNEQFF
NA NA TRBJ1-2 TRBV19 TGTGCCAGTAGTATCCTCATGGTCAGGGGTTGGGGCTACACCTTC CASSILMVRGWGYTF
TRBD1 NA TRBJ1-1 TRBV27 TGTGCCAGCAGATTATCGGACAGGAAATCAGTTGAAGCTTTCTTT CASRLSDRKSVEAFF
TRBD1 NA TRBJ2-7 TRBV19 TGTGCCAGTAGTATGCGACAGGGATCCGAGCAGTACTTC CASSMRQGSEQYF
NA NA TRBJ2-7 TRBV24-1 TGTGCCACCAGTGATTGGTCCGGCGAGCAGTACTTC CATSDWSGEQYF
TRBD1 NA TRBJ2-6 TRBV18 TGTGCCAGCTCATCCGGGACAGCCAACTCTGGGGCCAACGTCCTGACTTTC CASSSGTANSGANVLTF
NA few TRBJ1-1 TRBV9 TGTGCCAGCAGCGTAGCTCCCCCGAACACTGAAGCTTTCTTT CASSVAPPNTEAFF
NA NA TRBJ1-3 TRBV5-6 TGTGCCAGCAGCTTTCGGACAGATGGAAACACCATATATTTT CASSFRTDGNTIYF
NA NA TRBJ2-1 TRBV25-1 TGTGCCAGTCGGCAGGGGACCTACAATGAGCAGTTCTTC CASRQGTYNEQFF
NA NA TRBJ1-2 TRBV29-1 TGCAGCGTTGATAGGTTGGAGGGGTTTCCTAACTATGGCTACACCTTC CSVDRLEGFPNYGYTF
TRBD1 NA TRBJ2-7 TRBV5-1 TGCGCCAGCAGCTCGCAGGGGGCGAACTACGAGCAGTACTTC CASSSQGANYEQYF
TRBD2 NA TRBJ2-1 TRBV2 TGTGCCAGCAGTGAAGCCGGACTAGCGGGATTGGGTGAGCAGTTCTTC CASSEAGLAGLGEQFF
NA NA TRBJ2-7 TRBV14 TGTGCCAGCAGCCTGGACAACTACGAGCAGTACTTC CASSLDNYEQYF
NA NA TRBJ1-6 TRBV2 TGTGCCAGCAGTGTTTCCGATAATTCACCCCTCCACTTT CASSVSDNSPLHF
NA NA TRBJ2-1 TRBV18 TGTGCCAGCCTTCAGGGGCAGAGCAATGAGCAGTTCTTC CASLQGQSNEQFF
TRBD2 NA TRBJ2-2 TRBV5-4 TGTGCCAGCAGCTCCGGCGGGAGGGCGATCGGGGAGCTGTTTTTT CASSSGGRAIGELFF
TRBD2 NA TRBJ2-2 TRBV18 TGTGCCAGCTCACAACTCAAAGCGGGAGAAGGCGGGGAGCTGTTTTTT CASSQLKAGEGGELFF
NA NA TRBJ2-7 TRBV27 TGTGCCAGCAGCTCAAGCGGGCGCGAGCAGTACTTC CASSSSGREQYF
NA NA TRBJ2-7 TRBV15 TGTGCCACCAGCAGAGGTAACAGACCCCAGGGTCTAGTGAACGAGCAGTACTTC CATSRGNRPQGLVNEQYF
NA once TRBJ2-1 TRBV3-1/TRBV3-2 TGTGCCAGCAGCCAAGATAGAGTGGAGAGGTTAGGCTCCTACAATGAGCAGTTCTTC CASSQDRVERLGSYNEQFF
NA NA TRBJ2-5 TRBV5-1 TGCGCCAGCAGCCCCGGGGGGCAGGGCCAAGAGACCCAGTACTTC CASSPGGQGQETQYF
NA NA TRBJ1-1 TRBV13 TGTGCCAGCGGGATAAAGACAGTGAACACTGAAGCTTTCTTT CASGIKTVNTEAFF
NA NA TRBJ2-7 TRBV5-6 TGTGCCAGCACTCGAGGGGGATACGAGCAGTACTTC CASTRGGYEQYF
TRBD1 NA TRBJ2-7 TRBV29-1 TGCAGCGCACAGGGGGATGAATTCTACGAGCAGTACTTC CSAQGDEFYEQYF
NA NA TRBJ2-2 TRBV3-1/TRBV3-2 TGTGCCAGCAGCCAACTAACGACAGGGTCTAGCGTTAACACCGGGGAGCTGTTTTTT CASSQLTTGSSVNTGELFF
NA NA TRBJ2-7 TRBV15 TGTGCCACCAGCAGGCGTGCGACAGGCTCCTACGAGCAGTACTTC CATSRRATGSYEQYF
NA NA TRBJ2-2 TRBV28 TGTGCCAGCAGAAGACAGGGAGGTTTTCCCGGGGAGCTGTTTTTT CASRRQGGFPGELFF
TRBD2 NA TRBJ2-5 TRBV27 TGTGCCAGCAGTTCCTCCCCCCTAGCGGGAGGACAAGAGACCCAGTACTTC CASSSSPLAGGQETQYF
NA NA TRBJ2-3 TRBV7-2 TGTGCCAGCAGCTTAGCGGAGACAGATACGCAGTATTTT CASSLAETDTQYF
TRBD1 NA TRBJ2-1 TRBV29-1 TGCAGCGTCCCCGGGACAGGGATATACAATGAGCAGTTCTTC CSVPGTGIYNEQFF
TRBD2 NA TRBJ2-3 TRBV24-1 TGTGCCACCAGCTCAGGAGCGGGAGTGCGGTATTTT CATSSGAGVRYF
NA NA TRBJ2-4 TRBV18 TGTGCCAGCTCACCCGAGGTACGAGCGGCCAAAAACATTCAGTACTTC CASSPEVRAAKNIQYF